Detailed here is one T cell receptor (beta chain). This table comes from immunoSEQ multiplex PCR, and its TCRdb copy is limited to in-frame clones, with some not included. This sample has about 380,000 clones; 96% occur once, and the top ten carry around 0.29%. This record belongs to a study of shared clonotypes between healthy human individuals. The CDR3 runs to 14 residues. The V gene's germline CDR1 is GTSNPN and CDR2 SVGIG (reference sequence). V was trimmed by 3 bases and J by 0 bases, leaving 10 bases between them. The gene calls are TRBV30 and TRBJ2-3; D unclear. Sequencing was done on a sample of memory CD8+ T cells sorted from blood. Subset described: CD45RO+ cells pooled with CCR7-negative TemRA cells. This clonotype was sampled from a man aged 30 to 39 in good health. As DNA, the CDR3 is TGTGCCTGGAGCCTCGGTCCCAGCACAGATACGCAGTATTTT. It encodes CAWSLGPSTDTQYF.